The 7 T cell receptor beta chains below come from one sample, sequenced in a study of blood T cell repertoires in COVID-19. Measured with immunoSEQ multiplex PCR; TCRdb has only the in-frame clones, and not every one. The sample yields a few hundred thousand clones, about 80% seen once. The sample taken for sequencing was peripheral blood. The receptors derive from a man aged 25-45 years who had recovered from COVID-19.

The rearrangement links TRBV3-1 (or the pseudogene TRBV3-2) to TRBJ2-3; 13 bases align to TRBD2. This CDR3 comprises 17 residues. Germline CDR1 is LGHDT and CDR2 is YNNKEL (reference sequence). V shed 5 bases and J 0 bases; nucleotides not matched to a gene: 5. The DNA for the CDR3 is TGTGCCAGCAGCTGGACTAGCGGGGGAGCAAGCACAGATACGCAGTATTTT. Its protein product is CASSWTSGGASTDTQYF.

The genes are TRBV19 and TRBJ1-5; D is possibly TRBD1 (5 bases). The V and J ends lost 6 bases and 4 bases respectively, with 13 bases between them. Germline lookup yields CDR1 LNHDA and CDR2 SQIVND (reference sequence). CDR3 size: 14 residues. The CDR3: CASRDGGYNQPQHF. CDR3 bases: TGTGCCAGTAGGGACGGGGGTTATAATCAGCCCCAGCATTTT.

The V and J genes are TRBV2 and TRBJ2-2; 7 positions match TRBD1. The J segment lost 6 bases and the V segment lost 6 bases, leaving 4 bases of the junction unmatched. The germline gives CDR1 SNHLY, CDR2 FYNNEI. The CDR3 loop spans 13 amino acids. The CDR3 region is CASRAQGAGELFF. The CDR3 nucleotides read TGTGCCAGCAGGGCTCAGGGGGCCGGGGAGCTGTTTTTT.

This sequence joins TRBV7-9 and TRBJ2-4, with 9 bases aligning to TRBD1. Germline-derived CDR1 and CDR2 are SEHNR and FQNEAQ (reference sequence). With V trimmed by 2 bases and J by 8 bases, 7 bases remained unmatched. This CDR3 region has 15 residues. DNA for the CDR3: TGTGCCAGCAGCTTAAGCGGGGACAGGGTAGACATTCAGTACTTC. Translated, it gives CASSLSGDRVDIQYF.

This clone was seen a single time. The V call is TRBV6-2 or TRBV6-3, the J call TRBJ2-3, with D perhaps matching TRBD2 (7 bases). This CDR3 contains 17 residues. CDR1 and CDR2 (germline): MNHEY, SVGEGT. The V end lost 4 bases, the J end lost 2 bases, and 19 bases lay between the germline ends. In nucleotides, the CDR3 is TGTGCCAGCAGTTGGGTACTAGGGGGGGATAACACAGATACGCAGTATTTT. Its protein is CASSWVLGGDNTDTQYF.

J is TRBJ2-7 and V is TRBV21-1; TRBD2 is the table's D call, not checked against the DNA. TRBV21-1 is a listed pseudogene. The CDR3 length is 14 residues. The chain's CDR3 is CASSLRGRSYEQYV. CDR3 bases: TGTGCCAGCAGCCTAAGAGGGAGGTCATACGAGCAGTACGTC.

V usage is TRBV5-4 and J usage is TRBJ2-5; 9 nucleotides align to TRBD1. Unmatched junction bases numbered 5, after V lost 4 bases and J lost 7 bases. The CDR3 loop spans 13 amino acids. Germline V gene data show CDR1 as SGHNT and CDR2 as YYREEE (reference sequence). CDR3 nucleotide sequence: TGTGCCAGCAGCCCCGTGACAGGGGGGACCCAGTACTTC. Amino acid sequence: CASSPVTGGTQYF.